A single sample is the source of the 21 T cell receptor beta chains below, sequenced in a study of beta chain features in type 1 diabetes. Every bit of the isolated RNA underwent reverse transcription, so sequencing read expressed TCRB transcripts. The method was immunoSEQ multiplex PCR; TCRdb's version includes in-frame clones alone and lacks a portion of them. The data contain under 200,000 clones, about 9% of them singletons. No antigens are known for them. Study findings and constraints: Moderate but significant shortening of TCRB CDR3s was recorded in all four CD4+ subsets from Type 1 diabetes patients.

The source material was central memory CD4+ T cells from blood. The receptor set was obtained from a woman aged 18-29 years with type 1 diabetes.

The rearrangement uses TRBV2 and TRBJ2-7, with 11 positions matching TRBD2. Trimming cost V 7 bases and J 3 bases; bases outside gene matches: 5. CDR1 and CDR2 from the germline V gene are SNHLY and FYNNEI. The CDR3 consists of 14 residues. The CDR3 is CASKGTSGGYEQYF. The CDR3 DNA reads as TGTGCCAGCAAAGGGACTAGCGGAGGCTACGAGCAGTACTTC.

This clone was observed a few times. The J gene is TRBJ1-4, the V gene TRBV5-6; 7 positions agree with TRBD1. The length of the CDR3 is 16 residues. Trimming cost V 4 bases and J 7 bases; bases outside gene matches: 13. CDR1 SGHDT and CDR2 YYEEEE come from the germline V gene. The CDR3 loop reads CASSPRGTGVGEKLFF. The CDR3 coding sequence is TGTGCCAGCAGCCCCCGGGGTACAGGGGTGGGTGAAAAACTGTTTTTT. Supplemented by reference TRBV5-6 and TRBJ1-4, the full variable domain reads DAGVTQSPTHLIKTRGQQVTLRCSPKSGHDTVSWYQQALGQGPQFIFQYYEEEERQRGNFPDRFSGHQFPNYSSELNVNALLLGDSALYLCASSPRGTGVGEKLFFGSGTQLSVL.

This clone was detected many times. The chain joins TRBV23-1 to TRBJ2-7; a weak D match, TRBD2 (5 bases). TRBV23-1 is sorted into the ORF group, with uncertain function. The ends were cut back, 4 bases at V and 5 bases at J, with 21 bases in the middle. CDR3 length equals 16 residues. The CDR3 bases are TGCGCCAGCAGTCTTAGCCCTGAGGGCCCCACGGACGAGCAGTACTTC. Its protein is CASSLSPEGPTDEQYF.

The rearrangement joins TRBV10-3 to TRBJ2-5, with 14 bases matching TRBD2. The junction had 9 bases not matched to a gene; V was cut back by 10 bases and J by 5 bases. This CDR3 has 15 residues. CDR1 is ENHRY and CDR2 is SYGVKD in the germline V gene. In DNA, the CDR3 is TGTGCCAGCGGACTAGCGGGGGGACTATGGGAGACCCAGTACTTC. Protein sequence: CASGLAGGLWETQYF.

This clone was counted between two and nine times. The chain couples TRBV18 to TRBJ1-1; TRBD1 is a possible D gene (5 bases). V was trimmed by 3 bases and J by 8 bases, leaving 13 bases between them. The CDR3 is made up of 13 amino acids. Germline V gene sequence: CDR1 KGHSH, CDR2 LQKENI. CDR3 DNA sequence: TGTGCCAGCTCACCGACGATGACAGAGGAAGCTTTCTTT. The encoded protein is CASSPTMTEEAFF.

CDR3 loop: CASSLDPNGGKLFF. CDR3 bases: TGTGCCAGCAGCTTAGACCCAAACGGGGGAAAACTGTTTTTT. The chain employs TRBV7-9 and TRBJ1-4, with D tentatively TRBD1 (5 bases). The CDR3 has 14 amino acids. Trimming took off 1 base at V and 10 bases at J, with 13 bases between the two ends. The germline V gene has CDR1 SEHNR and CDR2 FQNEAQ (reference sequence).

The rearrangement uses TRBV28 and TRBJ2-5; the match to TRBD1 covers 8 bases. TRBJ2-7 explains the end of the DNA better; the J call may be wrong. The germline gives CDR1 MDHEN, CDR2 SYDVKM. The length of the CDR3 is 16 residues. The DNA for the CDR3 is TGTGCCAGCAGTTTATCCCCACAGGGGGGACACTACGAGCAGTACTTC. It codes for CASSLSPQGGHYEQYF.

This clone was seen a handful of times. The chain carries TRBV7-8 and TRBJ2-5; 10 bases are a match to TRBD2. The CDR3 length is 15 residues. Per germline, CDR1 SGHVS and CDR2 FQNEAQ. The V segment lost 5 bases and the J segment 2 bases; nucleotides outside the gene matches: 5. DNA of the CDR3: TGTGCCAGCAGCAGGAGGACTAGCGGTCAAGAGACCCAGTACTTC. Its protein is CASSRRTSGQETQYF.

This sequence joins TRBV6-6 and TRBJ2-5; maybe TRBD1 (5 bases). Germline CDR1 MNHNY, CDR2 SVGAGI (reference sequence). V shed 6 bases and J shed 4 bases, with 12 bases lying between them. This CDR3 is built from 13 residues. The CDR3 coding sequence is TGTGCCAGCAGAAAAAGGGGATTAGAGACCCAGTACTTC. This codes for CASRKRGLETQYF.

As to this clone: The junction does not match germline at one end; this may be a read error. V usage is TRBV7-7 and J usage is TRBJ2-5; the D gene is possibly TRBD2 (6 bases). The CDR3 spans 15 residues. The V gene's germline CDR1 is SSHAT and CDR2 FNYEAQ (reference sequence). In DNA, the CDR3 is TGTGCTAGCAGCTTAGGGTTCGGGGGACAAGAGACCCAGTACTTC. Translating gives CASSLGFGGQETQYF.

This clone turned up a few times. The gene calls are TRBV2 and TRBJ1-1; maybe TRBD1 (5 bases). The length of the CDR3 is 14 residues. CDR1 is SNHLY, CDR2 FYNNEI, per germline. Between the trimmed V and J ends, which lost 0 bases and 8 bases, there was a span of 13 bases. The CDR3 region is CASSEAGGASEAFF. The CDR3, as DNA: TGTGCCAGCAGTGAAGCCGGAGGGGCTTCGGAAGCTTTCTTT.

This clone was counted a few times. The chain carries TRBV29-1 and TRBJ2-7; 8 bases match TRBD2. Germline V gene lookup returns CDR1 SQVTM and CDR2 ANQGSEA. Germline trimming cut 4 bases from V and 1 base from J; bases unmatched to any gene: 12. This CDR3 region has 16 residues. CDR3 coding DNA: TGCAGCGTTGCGAGCGGGAGTCAGTCTCCTTCCTACGAGCAGTACTTC. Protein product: CSVASGSQSPSYEQYF.

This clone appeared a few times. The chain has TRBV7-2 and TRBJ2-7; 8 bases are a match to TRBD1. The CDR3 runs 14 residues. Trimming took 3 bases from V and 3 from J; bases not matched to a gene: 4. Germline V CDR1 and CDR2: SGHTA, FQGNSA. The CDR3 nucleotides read TGTGCCAGCAGCTTCGGACAGGGCCTCTACGAGCAGTACTTC. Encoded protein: CASSFGQGLYEQYF.

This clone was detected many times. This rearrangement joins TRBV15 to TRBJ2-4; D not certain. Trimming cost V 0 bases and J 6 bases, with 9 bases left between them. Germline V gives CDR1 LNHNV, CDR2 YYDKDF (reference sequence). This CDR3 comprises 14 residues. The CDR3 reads CATSRDHTGNIQYF. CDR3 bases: TGTGCCACCAGCAGAGATCACACGGGAAACATTCAGTACTTC.

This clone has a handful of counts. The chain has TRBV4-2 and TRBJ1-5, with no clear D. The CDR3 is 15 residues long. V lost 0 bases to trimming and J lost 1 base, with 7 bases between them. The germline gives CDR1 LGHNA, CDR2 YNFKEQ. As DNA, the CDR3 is TGTGCCAGCAGCCAAGATCTAGACAGCAATCAGCCCCAGCATTTT. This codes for CASSQDLDSNQPQHF.

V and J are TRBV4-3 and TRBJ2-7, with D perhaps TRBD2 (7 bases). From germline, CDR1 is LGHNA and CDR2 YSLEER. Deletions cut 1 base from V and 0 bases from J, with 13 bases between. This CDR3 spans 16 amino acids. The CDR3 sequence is CASSQGGGFYSYEQYF. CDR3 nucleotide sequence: TGCGCCAGCAGCCAAGGCGGGGGCTTCTACTCCTACGAGCAGTACTTC.

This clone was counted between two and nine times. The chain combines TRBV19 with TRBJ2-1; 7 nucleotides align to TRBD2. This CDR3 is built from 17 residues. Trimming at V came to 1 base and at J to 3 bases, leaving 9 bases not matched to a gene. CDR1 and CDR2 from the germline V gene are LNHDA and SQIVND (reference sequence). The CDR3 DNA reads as TGTGCCAGTAGTATAGCTGGGTGGACTAGGGACTACAATGAGCAGTTCTTC. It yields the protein CASSIAGWTRDYNEQFF.

The CDR3 DNA sequence: TGTGCCAGCAGCGATAGGGCAGGGGGAGGCCTTAACTATGGCTACACCTTC. Encoded protein: CASSDRAGGGLNYGYTF. This sequence joins TRBV9 and TRBJ1-2; 7 bases are a match to TRBD1. Germline lookup yields CDR1 SGDLS and CDR2 YYNGEE. Germline trimming cut 3 bases from V and 1 base from J; bases unmatched to any gene: 12. CDR3 length: 17 residues.

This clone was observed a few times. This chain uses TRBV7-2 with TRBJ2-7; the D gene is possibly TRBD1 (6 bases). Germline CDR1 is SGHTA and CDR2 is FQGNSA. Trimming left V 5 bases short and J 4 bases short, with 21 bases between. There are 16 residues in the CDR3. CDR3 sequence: CASSRFVGASGYEQYF. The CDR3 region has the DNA TGTGCCAGCAGCCGATTTGTGGGGGCCTCAGGATACGAGCAGTACTTC. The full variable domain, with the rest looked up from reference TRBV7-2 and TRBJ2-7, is GAGVSQSPSNKVTEKGKDVELRCDPISGHTALYWYRQSLGQGLEFLIYFQGNSAPDKSGLPSDRFSAERTGGSVSTLTIQRTQQEDSAVYLCASSRFVGASGYEQYFGPGTRLTVT.

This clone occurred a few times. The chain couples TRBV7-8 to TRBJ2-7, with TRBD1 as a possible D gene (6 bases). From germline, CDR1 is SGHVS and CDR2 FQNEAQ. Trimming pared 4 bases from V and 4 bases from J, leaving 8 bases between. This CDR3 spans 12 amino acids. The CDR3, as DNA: TGTGCCAGCAGCTCCGGGACATACGAGCAGTACTTC. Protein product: CASSSGTYEQYF.

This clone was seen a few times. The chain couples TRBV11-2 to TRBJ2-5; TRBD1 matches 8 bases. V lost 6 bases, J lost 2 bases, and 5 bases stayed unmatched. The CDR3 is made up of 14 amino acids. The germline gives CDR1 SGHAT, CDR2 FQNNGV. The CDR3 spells CASSLNRGQETQYF. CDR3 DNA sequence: TGTGCCAGCAGTTTGAACAGGGGGCAAGAGACCCAGTACTTC.